Listed below are T cell receptor beta chains from one sample, sequenced in a study of OX40 agonist ivuxolimab in advanced cancers. TCRdb's table, derived via immunoSEQ multiplex PCR, lists solely in-frame clones and lacks some. Among 50,000 to 65,000 clones listed, roughly 90% were seen once. The specimen was CD4+ or CD8+ T cells sorted from blood, collected in a trial of the OX40 agonist ivuxolimab. These receptors were collected from an adult with an advanced solid tumor such as melanoma, head and neck, liver or kidney cancer. CDR3s leave out the opening cysteine and the closing phenylalanine or tryptophan. The order of the fields is J gene, V gene, clone size, CDR3 protein. Part of the rows lack a size; the others show once, few, many or a class for expanded clones.

J: TRBJ2-7
V: TRBV28
size: few
CDR3: ASSRAAASYEQY

J: TRBJ1-2
V: TRBV9
size: NA
CDR3: ASSVTGGDGYT

J: TRBJ2-5
V: TRBV11-2
size: once
CDR3: ASSSQRGEETQY

J: TRBJ1-4
V: TRBV5-1
size: NA
CDR3: ATRPGGVLGEKLF

J: TRBJ2-2
V: TRBV27
size: NA
CDR3: ASSLNRATGELF

J: TRBJ2-2
V: TRBV27
size: NA
CDR3: ASSLRGTKRNTGELF

J: TRBJ2-4
V: TRBV30
size: NA
CDR3: AWTGVAGVGNIQY

J: TRBJ1-1
V: TRBV2
size: NA
CDR3: ASSEDRGNTEAF

J: TRBJ2-5
V: TRBV18
size: NA
CDR3: ASSPTGGGQETQY

J: NA
V: TRBV28
size: NA
CDR3: ASSAPGTYAYEQY

J: TRBJ1-2
V: TRBV20-1
size: once
CDR3: SAAGSRGYT

J: TRBJ2-6
V: TRBV5-6
size: NA
CDR3: ASSFFHTSGGANVLT

J: TRBJ2-5
V: TRBV18
size: once
CDR3: ASSPRGTGVETQY

J: TRBJ2-7
V: TRBV4-2
size: once
CDR3: ASSLGTTTVGEQY

J: TRBJ1-1
V: TRBV27
size: NA
CDR3: ASSSYGGQYTEAF

J: TRBJ1-1
V: TRBV6-6
size: NA
CDR3: ASTRSGASTEAF

J: TRBJ2-6
V: TRBV11-2
size: NA
CDR3: ASSSIGGRGANVLT

J: TRBJ2-3
V: TRBV6-1
size: NA
CDR3: ASSRSDTQY

J: TRBJ2-7
V: TRBV28
size: once
CDR3: ASTTKDRAYEQY

J: TRBJ2-1
V: TRBV9
size: NA
CDR3: ASSVGWDFYNEQF

J: TRBJ2-1
V: TRBV28
size: NA
CDR3: ASSRGLAGGGSYNEQF

J: TRBJ2-2
V: TRBV11-2
size: NA
CDR3: ASSLAYGTNTGELF

J: TRBJ2-3
V: TRBV6-6
size: NA
CDR3: ASSLSTDTQY

J: TRBJ1-4
V: TRBV19
size: NA
CDR3: ASSLSTGGVEKLF

J: TRBJ1-3
V: TRBV5-8
size: NA
CDR3: ASSTWESTIY

J: TRBJ1-2
V: TRBV5-6
size: NA
CDR3: ASSLVQRHYGYT

J: TRBJ1-1
V: TRBV6-1
size: NA
CDR3: ASSPAVEAF

J: TRBJ2-1
V: TRBV12-5
size: NA
CDR3: ASGLTGTSNEQF

J: TRBJ2-5
V: TRBV5-5
size: NA
CDR3: ASGEGFQTQY

J: TRBJ2-7
V: TRBV5-5
size: NA
CDR3: ASSQTPGTRTDEQY

J: TRBJ2-7
V: TRBV5-1
size: NA
CDR3: ASSSALQGNEQY

J: TRBJ2-5
V: TRBV5-4
size: NA
CDR3: ASSFPGLETQY

J: TRBJ2-7
V: TRBV29-1
size: NA
CDR3: SARTSSYEQY

J: TRBJ2-7
V: TRBV6-5
size: NA
CDR3: ASSYSGDGLAWEQY

J: TRBJ2-7
V: TRBV27
size: NA
CDR3: ASSSITTGGDYEQY

J: TRBJ2-3
V: TRBV6-4
size: NA
CDR3: ASSDRTTDTQY

J: TRBJ2-3
V: TRBV4-1
size: NA
CDR3: ASSLGLSTDTQY